The T cell receptor beta chain under discussion was sequenced for a study of cytomegalovirus exposure and HLA in healthy donors (dated 2017 in TCRdb). In terms of the full investigation: According to a later analysis, the 120 or so validation repertoires were produced on the same platform as the roughly 600 repertoires of the first cohort. Along with the approximately 620-subject first cohort, a separate validation cohort of over a hundred different subjects was used. The study aimed to test whether signatures of past pathogen exposure could be identified by cataloging public T cell receptors. The study combined high-throughput TCR immunosequencing, statistical association of individual TCRs with disease status, and machine learning to predict cytomegalovirus infection status.

Summary of the overall study and its limitations: A later analysis lacked HLA typing for the validation cohort, so it scored co-occurrence in that cohort across all 130 or so repertoires. The classifier was reported to diagnose cytomegalovirus status with high specificity and sensitivity in both the original and validation cohorts. Of the cluster scores, roughly 95% were above 0 in a later analysis, which found that TCRs clustered in the first cohort also tended to co-occur in the 120 validation repertoires. In vitro tests confirmed that a few of the cytomegalovirus-associated TCR beta chains recognize cytomegalovirus antigens. Across donors, most TCR sequences were observed very rarely, whereas some public TCRs were present in many individuals. The authors suggested that the approach could potentially be generalized to other disease states and immunological phenotypes. A total of roughly 160 TCR beta chains were listed by the study as associated with cytomegalovirus.

Library creation used the immunoSEQ multiplex PCR assay. From the authors' description of their analysis: A statistical classification framework was built for diagnosing cytomegalovirus status from the catalog of TCR beta chain sequences. In its TCRdb copy, this immuneACCESS table keeps in-frame sequences only and misses some clones. Where compared with another copy, unresolved V genes explain less than half of these, and the others have no known cause. The V and J calls and clone size come from that table; D and trimming were worked out from the DNA. This sample gives about 72,000 clones in total; less than 95% of them show up just once. The ten largest clones represent 0.6% to 0.8% of the sample. Concerning this clone: The specificity of this receptor is unknown. The sample holds no much larger clone one base away, and base qualities are not on file.

The donors belonged to the validation cohort of over a hundred subjects, which was separate from the roughly 700-subject first cohort. This sequence was found in a woman between 18 and 30 years old in good health and CMV-seronegative. The sequenced material came from PBMCs.

The DNA sequence reads TGCGCCAGCAGCTTGACCTCGACAACCTACGAGCAGTACTTC. Its protein product is CASSLTSTTYEQYF. This sequence uses TRBV5-1 and TRBJ2-7; no D gene call is confident. The CDR3 numbers 14 residues from cysteine through phenylalanine. Only the CDR3 DNA is retained, 42 bases long and in frame from the first base. V lost 1 base and J lost 2 bases; the stretch between them is 10 bases long. The germline V gene encodes CDR1 SGHRS and CDR2 YFSETQ.